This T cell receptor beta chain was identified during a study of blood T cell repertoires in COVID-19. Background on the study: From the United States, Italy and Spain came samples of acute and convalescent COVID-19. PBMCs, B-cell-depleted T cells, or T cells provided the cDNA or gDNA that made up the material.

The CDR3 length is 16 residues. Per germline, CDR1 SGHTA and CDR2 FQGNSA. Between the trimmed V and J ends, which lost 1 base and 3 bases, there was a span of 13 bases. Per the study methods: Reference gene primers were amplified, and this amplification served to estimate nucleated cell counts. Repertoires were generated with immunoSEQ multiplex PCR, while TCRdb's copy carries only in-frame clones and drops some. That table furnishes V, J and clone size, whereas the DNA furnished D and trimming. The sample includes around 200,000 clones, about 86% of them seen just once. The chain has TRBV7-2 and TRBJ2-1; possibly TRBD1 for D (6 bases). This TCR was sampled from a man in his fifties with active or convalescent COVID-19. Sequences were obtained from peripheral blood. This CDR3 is CASSLDGTSFYNEQFF. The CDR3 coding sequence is TGTGCCAGCAGCTTAGACGGGACAAGTTTCTACAATGAGCAGTTCTTC.